These 12 T cell receptor beta chains originate from one sample sequenced in a study of breast tumors, draining lymph nodes, adjacent tissues. MiXCR, run by TCRdb on the multiplex PCR reads, gives a single entry per CDR3 protein. Seen here are approximately 200,000 distinct CDR3 sequences, around 33% observed once, and the top ten hold 4.3%. The lymph nodes were axillary draining lymph nodes from breast cancer patients. The specimen was axillary lymph node tissue. The receptors originated from a female donor with breast cancer. Some clones in this sample may be carry-over from other donors' samples.

J is TRBJ2-5 and V is TRBV2; a weak D match, TRBD2 (6 bases). The germline V gene has CDR1 SNHLY and CDR2 FYNNEI. There are 14 residues in the CDR3. The CDR3 reads CARRGGAGQQTQYF. CDR3 coding DNA: TGTGCTAGGCGAGGCGGGGCCGGACAACAAACCCAGTACTTC.

In its sample, this clonotype was seen many times. This sequence joins TRBV2 and TRBJ2-2; no definite D call. Trimming took 9 bases from V and 4 from J, leaving 12 bases between them. This CDR3 spans 13 amino acids. Germline CDR1 and CDR2: SNHLY and FYNNEI. DNA of the CDR3: TGTGCCAGTAGACAAGCGAGCACCGGGGAGCTGTTTTTT. The encoded protein is CASRQASTGELFF.

This clonotype occurred many times. The rearrangement links TRBV5-1 to TRBJ1-5; D gene unclear. The CDR3 totals 13 residues. CDR1 is SGHRS, CDR2 YFSETQ, per germline. V gave up 0 bases and J gave up 4 bases, with 5 bases separating them. CDR3 amino acids: CASSLGENQPQHF. In DNA, the CDR3 is TGCGCCAGCAGCTTGGGGGAGAATCAGCCCCAGCATTTT.

The table lists this clonotype with many counts. The rearrangement uses TRBV7-2 and TRBJ2-1; TRBD2 might be the D (6 bases). This CDR3 is 15 amino acids long. The V end was cut by 3 bases, the J end by 0 bases, with 9 bases between. Germline CDR1 is SGHTA and CDR2 is FQGNSA. As DNA, the CDR3 is TGTGCCAGCAGCTTGACTAGTAGCTCCTACAATGAGCAGTTCTTC. It yields the protein CASSLTSSSYNEQFF.

The chain employs TRBV3-1 and TRBJ2-3, with 9 nucleotides matching TRBD2. Germline CDR1 LGHDT, CDR2 YNNKEL (reference sequence). CDR3 length equals 18 residues. V lost 1 base, J lost 2 bases, and 10 bases stayed unmatched. CDR3 DNA: TGTGCCAGCAGCCAAGGGGCGGGAGGGCCCCGAGCCACAGATACGCAGTATTTT. It codes for CASSQGAGGPRATDTQYF.

This clonotype appeared many times. J is TRBJ2-5 and V is TRBV20-1; 9 bases are a match to TRBD1. The CDR3 sequence is 14 residues long. Germline V gene data show CDR1 as DFQATT and CDR2 as SNEGSKA (reference sequence). The J segment lost 5 bases and the V segment lost 6 bases, leaving 10 bases of the junction unmatched. The CDR3 bases are TGCAGTGCGCCAAGGACAGGGGCGGGGGAGACCCAGTACTTC. Translated, it gives CSAPRTGAGETQYF.

This clonotype was detected only a few times. V and J are TRBV6-2 or TRBV6-3 and TRBJ2-1; D remains unclear. The CDR3 covers 13 residues. Deletions cut 4 bases from V and 7 bases from J, with 11 bases between. Germline V gives CDR1 MNHEY, CDR2 SVGEGT. The CDR3 sequence is CASSLTTANEQFF. As DNA, the CDR3 is TGTGCCAGCAGTTTGACGACGGCTAATGAGCAGTTCTTC.

This clonotype was counted ten times or more. The rearrangement uses TRBV2 and TRBJ1-5; D is possibly TRBD1 (6 bases). V dropped 6 bases and J dropped 6 bases, with 12 bases sitting between them. The CDR3 covers 13 residues. Germline V lookup: CDR1 SNHLY, CDR2 FYNNEI. CDR3 sequence (DNA): TGTGCCAGCAGGCAGGGGTTTGTTCAGCCCCAGCATTTT. This codes for CASRQGFVQPQHF.

Many counts were recorded for this clonotype. V and J are TRBV11-2 and TRBJ2-7; 10 bases are shared with TRBD2. J gave up 2 bases and V 4 bases, and 11 bases lay outside the gene matches. CDR1 is SGHAT, CDR2 FQNNGV, per germline. The CDR3 consists of 17 residues. The CDR3 loop is CASSSIRTSGTPYEQYF. CDR3 bases: TGTGCCAGCAGCTCCATTAGGACTAGCGGAACCCCCTACGAGCAGTACTTC. Supplemented by reference TRBV11-2 and TRBJ2-7, the full variable domain reads EAGVAQSPRYKIIEKRQSVAFWCNPISGHATLYWYQQILGQGPKLLIQFQNNGVVDDSQLPKDRFSAERLKGVDSTLKIQPAKLEDSAVYLCASSSIRTSGTPYEQYFGPGTRLTVT.

Concerning this clonotype: A single base separates this from a much larger clone, so it may be a read error. The CDR3 spells CASSRSDRDTNYGYTF. The CDR3 bases are TGTGCCAGCAGTCGCTCCGACCGGGACACTAACTATGGCTACACCTTC. J is TRBJ1-2 and V is TRBV6-6; possible D gene TRBD1, 6 bases. The CDR3 consists of 16 residues. The germline gives CDR1 MNHNY, CDR2 SVGAGI (reference sequence). V was trimmed by 5 bases and J by 0 bases, leaving 16 bases between them.

This clonotype was observed at least ten times. The V and J genes are TRBV2 and TRBJ1-2, with D possibly matching TRBD1 (6 bases). The length of the CDR3 is 13 residues. CDR1 is SNHLY, CDR2 FYNNEI, per germline. V shed 8 bases and J shed 8 bases, with 18 bases lying between them. This chain's CDR3 is CASEGDPMFGYTF. In nucleotides, the CDR3 is TGTGCCAGCGAGGGGGACCCCATGTTCGGCTACACCTTC. Together with reference TRBV2 and TRBJ1-2, the CDR3 gives the full variable domain: EPEVTQTPSHQVTQMGQEVILRCVPISNHLYFYWYRQILGQKVEFLVSFYNNEISEKSEIFDDQFSVERPDGSNFTLKIRSTKLEDSAMYFCASEGDPMFGYTFGSGTRLTVV.

This clonotype has just a few counts. The chain links TRBV6-1 to TRBJ2-5; D gene uncertain. CDR3 length equals 13 residues. The V gene lost 8 bases and the J gene lost 1 base, with 11 bases spanning the gap. Looked up from germline, CDR1 is MNHNS and CDR2 is SASEGT. The CDR3 bases are TGTGCCAGCCAAAGCGCCCCCCAAGAGACCCAGTACTTC. The encoded protein is CASQSAPQETQYF.